This paragraph covers one TCR beta chain sequence. Its specificity is unknown. The entry originates in a study of T cells after yellow fever vaccination. At the level of the study: For low cell numbers, libraries were made with SMART-Seq v4 Ultra Low Input. Study-level findings and limits: Most clones from primary vaccination resurfaced after the booster (approximately 97% CD4, 70% to 90% CD8).

MiXCR, run by TCRdb on the 5' RACE reads, gives a single entry per CDR3 protein. The profile shows about 320,000 distinct CDR3 sequences, around 4.5% of them singletons. The CDR3 is 16 amino acids. Germline CDR1 LGHDT, CDR2 YNNKEL (reference sequence). V trimming: 4 bases; J trimming: 7 bases; junction bases outside the gene matches: 12. The sequencing here drew on PBMCs, taken 15 days after the yellow fever booster vaccination. The genes are TRBV3-1 and TRBJ2-3; 9 bases match TRBD2. The clonotype comes from a man between 18 and 35 years old who received the YFV17D yellow fever vaccine. In nucleotides, the CDR3 is TGTGCCAGCAGCCGAGACGCTAGCGGGGTGTGGAATACGCAGTATTTT. Protein sequence: CASSRDASGVWNTQYF.